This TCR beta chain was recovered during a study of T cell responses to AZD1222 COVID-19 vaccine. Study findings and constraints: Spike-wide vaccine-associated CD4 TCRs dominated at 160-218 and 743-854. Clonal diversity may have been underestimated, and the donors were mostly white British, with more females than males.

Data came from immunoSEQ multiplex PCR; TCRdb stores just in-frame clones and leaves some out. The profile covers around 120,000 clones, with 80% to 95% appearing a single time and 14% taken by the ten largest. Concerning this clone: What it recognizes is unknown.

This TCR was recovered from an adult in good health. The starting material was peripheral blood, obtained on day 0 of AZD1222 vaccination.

The CDR3 loop is CASSPGASYGYTF. As DNA, the CDR3 is TGTGCCAGCAGTCCAGGGGCCTCCTATGGCTACACCTTC. The chain combines TRBV27 with TRBJ1-2; TRBD1 might be the D (6 bases). Germline V gene sequence: CDR1 MNHEY, CDR2 SMNVEV (reference sequence). CDR3 length: 13 residues. Trimming took off 5 bases at V and 4 bases at J, with 11 bases between the two ends.